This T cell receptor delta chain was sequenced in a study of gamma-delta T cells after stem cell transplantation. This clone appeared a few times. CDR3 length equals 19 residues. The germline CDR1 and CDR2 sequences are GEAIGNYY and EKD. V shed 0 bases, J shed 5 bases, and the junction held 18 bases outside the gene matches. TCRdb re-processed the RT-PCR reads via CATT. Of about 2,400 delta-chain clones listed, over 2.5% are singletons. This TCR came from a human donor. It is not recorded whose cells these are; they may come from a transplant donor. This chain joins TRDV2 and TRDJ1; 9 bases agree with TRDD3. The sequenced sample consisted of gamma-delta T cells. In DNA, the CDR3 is TGTGCCTGTGACACCGGGGCTACTGGGGGACGCCCCACGGGGGATAAACTCATCTTT. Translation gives CACDTGATGGRPTGDKLIF.